Listed below are T cell receptor beta chains from one sample, sequenced in a study of T-cell memory formation after mild COVID-19. Each CDR3 protein is one row after TCRdb ran MiXCR on the 5' RACE reads. The data contain 470,000 or so distinct CDR3 sequences, approximately 18% of them singletons. The specimen sequenced was PBMCs or a T cell subset sorted from them (not recorded which). The receptors stem from an adult woman who had mild COVID-19 (a few samples of this study predate the infection). Cell type and time point are not known. The CDR3 runs from the conserved cysteine through the conserved F or W. D genes are given only for firm matches. The listing skips clone size in some rows; elsewhere it reads once, few, many or a size class.

clone_size,d_call,j_call,v_call,cdr3_aa,cdr3_nt
many,TRBD2,TRBJ2-5,TRBV5-1,CASTEVPGGTQYF,TGCGCCAGCACGGAGGTTCCGGGGGGGACCCAGTACTTC
.,TRBD2,TRBJ2-7,TRBV18,CASSPLPPAGGQCEQYF,TGTGCCAGCTCACCACTACCCCCAGCGGGAGGGCAGTGTGAGCAGTACTTC
many,TRBD2,TRBJ2-7,TRBV5-1,CASTQTSGRTHEQYF,TGCGCCAGCACCCAAACTAGCGGGAGGACCCACGAGCAGTACTTC
few,.,TRBJ2-7,TRBV6-6,CASSYGLSPEQYF,TGTGCCAGCAGTTACGGGCTCTCCCCCGAGCAGTACTTC
few,.,TRBJ1-1,TRBV27,CASTRQIGYTEAFF,TGTGCCAGCACTAGACAGATCGGATACACTGAAGCTTTCTTT
.,.,TRBJ2-2,TRBV4-1,CASSQGVGELFF,TGCGCCAGCAGCCAAGGGGTCGGGGAGCTGTTTTTT
.,.,TRBJ2-1,TRBV29-1,CSVGEFEQFF,TGCAGCGTTGGAGAGTTCGAGCAGTTCTTC
.,.,TRBJ1-2,TRBV25-1,CASSDRWHSRGYTF,TGTGCCAGCAGTGATAGGTGGCATTCCAGGGGCTACACCTTC
.,.,TRBJ2-7,TRBV5-5,CASSLVGADSYEQYF,TGTGCCAGCAGCTTGGTCGGGGCGGACTCCTACGAGCAGTACTTC
.,TRBD1,TRBJ2-7,TRBV25-1,CASSEPGQGIYEQYF,TGTGCCAGCAGTGAACCGGGACAGGGGATCTACGAGCAGTACTTC
few,TRBD2,TRBJ2-7,TRBV20-1,CSARILVRLAGGSYEQYF,TGCAGTGCTAGGATTTTGGTTAGACTAGCGGGAGGGTCCTACGAGCAGTACTTC
.,TRBD1,TRBJ1-1,TRBV6-5,CASSPDGTAGRAFF,TGTGCCAGCAGCCCGGACGGGACAGCTGGGAGAGCTTTCTTT
.,TRBD2,TRBJ2-2,TRBV30,CAWGREMGTGELFF,TGTGCCTGGGGGCGGGAGATGGGCACCGGGGAGCTGTTTTTT
few,TRBD2,TRBJ2-3,TRBV12-3/TRBV12-4,CASSPTGLVDTQYF,TGTGCCAGCAGTCCCACCGGACTAGTCGATACGCAGTATTTT
.,TRBD1,TRBJ1-4,TRBV6-2/TRBV6-3,CASTYRRGTNEKLFF,TGTGCCAGCACCTACCGCAGGGGGACTAATGAAAAACTGTTTTTT
few,.,TRBJ2-2,TRBV20-1,CSGMDPNTGELFF,TGCAGTGGCATGGACCCGAACACCGGGGAGCTGTTTTTT
few,.,TRBJ2-1,TRBV21-1,CASSARDSYNEQFF,TGTGCCAGCAGCGCCCGGGACTCCTACAATGAGCAGTTCTTC
few,.,TRBJ1-5,TRBV9,CASSPDGQRNQPQHF,TGTGCCAGCAGCCCAGACGGCCAGCGCAATCAGCCCCAGCATTTT
many,TRBD2,TRBJ2-3,TRBV12-3/TRBV12-4,CADQPGTSDTDTQYF,TGTGCCGACCAACCCGGGACTAGCGACACAGATACGCAGTATTTT
few,.,TRBJ2-1,TRBV7-2,CASSLSRTNEQFF,TGTGCCAGCAGCTTATCTCGGACAAATGAGCAGTTCTTC
.,TRBD1,TRBJ1-5,TRBV19,CASSTGLGGTGTGNQPQHF,TGTGCCAGTAGTACAGGATTGGGAGGGACAGGGACGGGCAATCAGCCCCAGCATTTT
.,.,TRBJ2-3,TRBV11-3,CASSLAGVPGMAQYF,TGTGCCAGCAGCTTAGCCGGGGTTCCCGGAATGGCGCAGTATTTT
.,TRBD2,TRBJ2-1,TRBV4-1,CASSQPGTSGPSYNEQFF,TGCGCCAGCAGCCAACCCGGGACTAGCGGGCCTTCCTACAATGAGCAGTTCTTC
.,TRBD2,TRBJ2-1,TRBV4-3,CASSQEGAGGPYNEQFF,TGCGCCAGCAGCCAAGAGGGGGCGGGAGGCCCCTACAATGAGCAGTTCTTC
many,.,TRBJ2-5,TRBV6-6,CASSEDGETQYF,TGTGCCAGCAGTGAGGATGGGGAGACCCAGTACTTC
.,.,TRBJ1-1,TRBV20-1,CSARDSTRTNTEAFF,TGCAGTGCTAGAGATAGCACACGGACGAACACTGAAGCTTTCTTT
few,.,TRBJ1-5,TRBV12-3/TRBV12-4,CASSSHDGPQHF,TGTGCCAGCAGTTCTCATGACGGTCCCCAGCATTTT
few,TRBD1,TRBJ2-7,TRBV11-2,CASSSRRTGAYEQYF,TGTGCCAGCAGCTCCCGTCGGACAGGAGCCTACGAGCAGTACTTC
many,TRBD1,TRBJ2-7,TRBV18,CASSPLGTGVPHYEQYF,TGTGCCAGCTCACCACTAGGGACAGGGGTCCCACACTACGAGCAGTACTTC
many,.,TRBJ1-5,TRBV12-3/TRBV12-4,CASSPWGVPQHF,TGTGCCAGCAGTCCTTGGGGTGTACCCCAGCATTTT
.,TRBD1,TRBJ2-1,TRBV12-3/TRBV12-4,CASNLGAGTASYEQFF,TGTGCCAGCAACCTCGGAGCCGGGACAGCGTCTTACGAGCAGTTCTTC
few,.,TRBJ2-3,TRBV6-5,CASQDWGAHTDTQYF,TGTGCCAGCCAGGACTGGGGCGCACACACAGATACGCAGTATTTT
.,.,TRBJ2-3,TRBV29-1,CSVEEGRRTDTQYF,TGCAGCGTTGAAGAAGGTCGGCGCACAGATACGCAGTATTTT
few,.,TRBJ1-2,TRBV2,CASSEFRRSPKGYTF,TGTGCCAGCAGTGAATTTCGTCGGTCGCCGAAAGGCTACACCTTC
few,.,TRBJ2-2,TRBV6-5,CASIDPGFPGELFF,TGTGCCAGCATCGACCCCGGGTTCCCCGGGGAGCTGTTTTTT
few,TRBD2,TRBJ2-1,TRBV6-5,CASSSSRTSLYNEQFF,TGTGCCAGCAGTTCATCCAGGACTAGCCTCTACAATGAGCAGTTCTTC
.,TRBD1,TRBJ1-5,TRBV27,CASRDREPGNQPQHF,TGTGCCAGCCGGGACAGGGAACCCGGCAATCAGCCCCAGCATTTT
.,.,TRBJ1-1,TRBV7-2,CASSRTAMNTEAFF,TGTGCCAGCAGCCGGACAGCCATGAACACTGAAGCTTTCTTT
.,.,TRBJ2-1,TRBV15,CATSRKRAGYNEQFF,TGTGCCACCAGCAGGAAGAGGGCCGGGTACAATGAGCAGTTCTTC
many,.,TRBJ1-4,TRBV5-1,CASRDIDEKLFF,TGCGCCAGCAGGGACATCGATGAAAAACTGTTTTTT
few,.,TRBJ1-3,TRBV29-1,CSVHALQEENTIYF,TGCAGCGTCCACGCTCTCCAGGAGGAAAACACCATATATTTT
.,.,TRBJ2-7,TRBV5-6,CASSSTAGTWGYEQYF,TGTGCCAGCAGCTCAACCGCCGGGACATGGGGCTACGAGCAGTACTTC
.,.,TRBJ1-1,TRBV7-9,CASSPDGGGTEAFF,TGTGCCAGCAGCCCAGACGGGGGTGGGACTGAAGCTTTCTTT
few,.,TRBJ1-2,TRBV15,CATSRENLYDRYTF,TGTGCCACCAGCAGAGAGAACCTCTACGATCGCTACACCTTC
.,.,TRBJ1-6,TRBV18,CASSPTKSSNSPLHF,TGTGCCAGCTCACCCACCAAATCGTCGAATTCACCCCTCCACTTT
.,TRBD2,TRBJ2-3,TRBV5-1,CASSLAASGGPADTQYF,TGCGCCAGCAGCTTGGCGGCTAGCGGGGGGCCCGCAGATACGCAGTATTTT
.,.,TRBJ2-6,TRBV7-6,CASSLQRGANVLTF,TGTGCCAGCAGCTTACAGAGGGGGGCCAACGTCCTGACTTTC
.,TRBD2,TRBJ2-3,TRBV24-1,CATMREPSTDTQYF,TGTGCCACCATGCGGGAGCCTAGCACAGATACGCAGTATTTT
few,TRBD2,TRBJ2-1,TRBV30,CAWSVGGSSPNEQFF,TGTGCCTGGAGTGTCGGCGGGAGCTCTCCCAATGAGCAGTTCTTC